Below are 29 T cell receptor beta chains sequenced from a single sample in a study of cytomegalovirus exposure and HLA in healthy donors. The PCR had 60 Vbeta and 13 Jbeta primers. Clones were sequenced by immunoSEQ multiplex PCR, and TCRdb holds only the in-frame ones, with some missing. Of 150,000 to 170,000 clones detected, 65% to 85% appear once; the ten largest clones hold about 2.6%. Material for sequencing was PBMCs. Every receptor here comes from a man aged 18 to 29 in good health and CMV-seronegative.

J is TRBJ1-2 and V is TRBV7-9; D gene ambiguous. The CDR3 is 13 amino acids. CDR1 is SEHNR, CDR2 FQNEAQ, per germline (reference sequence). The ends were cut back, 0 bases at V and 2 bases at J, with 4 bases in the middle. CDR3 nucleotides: TGTGCCAGCAGCTTAGCAGAGAACTATGGCTACACCTTC. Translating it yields CASSLAENYGYTF.

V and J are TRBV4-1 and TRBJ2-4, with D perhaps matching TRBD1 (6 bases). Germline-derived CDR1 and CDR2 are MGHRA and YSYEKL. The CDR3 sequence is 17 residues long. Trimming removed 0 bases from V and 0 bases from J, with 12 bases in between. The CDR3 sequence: CASSQELQGLAKNIQYF. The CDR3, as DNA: TGCGCCAGCAGCCAAGAATTGCAGGGGCTAGCCAAAAACATTCAGTACTTC.

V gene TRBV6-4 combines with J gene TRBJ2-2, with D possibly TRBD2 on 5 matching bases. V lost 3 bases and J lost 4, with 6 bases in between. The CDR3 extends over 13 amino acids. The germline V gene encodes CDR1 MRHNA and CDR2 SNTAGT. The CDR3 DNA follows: TGTGCCAGCAGTGATACTAGCACCGGGGAGCTGTTTTTT. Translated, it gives CASSDTSTGELFF.

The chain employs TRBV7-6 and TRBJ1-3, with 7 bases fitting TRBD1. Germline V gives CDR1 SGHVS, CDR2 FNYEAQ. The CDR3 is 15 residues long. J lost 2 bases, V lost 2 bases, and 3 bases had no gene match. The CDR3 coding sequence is TGTGCCAGCAGCTTAAACAGGGGAACTGGAAACACCATATATTTT. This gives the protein CASSLNRGTGNTIYF.

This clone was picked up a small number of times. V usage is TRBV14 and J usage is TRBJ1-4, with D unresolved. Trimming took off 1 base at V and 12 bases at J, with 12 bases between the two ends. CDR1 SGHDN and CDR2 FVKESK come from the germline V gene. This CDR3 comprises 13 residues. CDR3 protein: CASSQGAPGELFF. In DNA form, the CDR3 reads TGTGCCAGCAGCCAAGGGGCCCCCGGGGAACTGTTTTTT.

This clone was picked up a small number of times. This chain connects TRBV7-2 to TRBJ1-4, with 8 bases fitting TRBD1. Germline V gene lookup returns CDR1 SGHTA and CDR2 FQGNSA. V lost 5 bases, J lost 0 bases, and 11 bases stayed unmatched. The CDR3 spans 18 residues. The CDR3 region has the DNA TGTGCCAGCAGCCTCGGTAGGAAACAGGGGGCAACTAATGAAAAACTGTTTTTT. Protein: CASSLGRKQGATNEKLFF.

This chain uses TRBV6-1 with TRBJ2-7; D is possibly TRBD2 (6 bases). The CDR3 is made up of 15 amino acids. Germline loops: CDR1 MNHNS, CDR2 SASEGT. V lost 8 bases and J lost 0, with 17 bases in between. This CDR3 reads CASRAGPAFSYEQYV. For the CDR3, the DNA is TGTGCCAGCCGGGCGGGGCCGGCTTTCTCCTACGAGCAGTACGTC.

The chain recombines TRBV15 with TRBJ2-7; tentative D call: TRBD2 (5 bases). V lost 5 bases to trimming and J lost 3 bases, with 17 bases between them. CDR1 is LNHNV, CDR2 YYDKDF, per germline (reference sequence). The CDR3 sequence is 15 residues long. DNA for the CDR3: TGTGCCACCAGCGGCGGCGGAGGACCGTACTACGAGCAGTACTTC. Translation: CATSGGGGPYYEQYF.

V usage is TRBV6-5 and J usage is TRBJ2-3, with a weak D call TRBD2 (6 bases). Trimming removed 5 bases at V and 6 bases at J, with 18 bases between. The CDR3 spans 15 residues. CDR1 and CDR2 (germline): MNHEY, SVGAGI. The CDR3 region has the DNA TGTGCCAGCAGTCCCTTGGAGGGAACGGGCGATACGCAGTATTTT. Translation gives CASSPLEGTGDTQYF.

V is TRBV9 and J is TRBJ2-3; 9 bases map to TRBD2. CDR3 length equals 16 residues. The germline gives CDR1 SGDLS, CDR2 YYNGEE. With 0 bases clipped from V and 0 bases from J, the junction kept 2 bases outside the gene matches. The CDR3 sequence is CASSVGGGASTDTQYF. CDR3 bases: TGTGCCAGCAGCGTAGGCGGGGGGGCTAGCACAGATACGCAGTATTTT.

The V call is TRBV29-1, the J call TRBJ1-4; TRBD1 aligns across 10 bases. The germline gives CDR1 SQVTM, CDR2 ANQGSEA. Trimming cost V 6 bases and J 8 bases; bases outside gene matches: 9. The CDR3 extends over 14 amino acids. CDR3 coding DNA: TGCAGCGTATATTCTAGGACAGGGGGGGAAAAACTGTTTTTT. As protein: CSVYSRTGGEKLFF.

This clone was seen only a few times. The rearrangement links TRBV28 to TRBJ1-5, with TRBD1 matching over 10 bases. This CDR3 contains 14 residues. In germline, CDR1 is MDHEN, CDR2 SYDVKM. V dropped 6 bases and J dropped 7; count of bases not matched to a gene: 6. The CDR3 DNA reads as TGTGCCAGCAGCTGGACAGGGGGAAAACAGCCCCAGCATTTT. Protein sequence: CASSWTGGKQPQHF.

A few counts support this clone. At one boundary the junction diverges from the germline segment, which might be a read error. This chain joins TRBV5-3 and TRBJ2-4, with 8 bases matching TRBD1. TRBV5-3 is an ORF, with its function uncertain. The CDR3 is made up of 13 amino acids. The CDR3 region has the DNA TGTGCCAGAAGCAATGGACAGGGAAACAGTCAGTACTTC. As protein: CARSNGQGNSQYF.

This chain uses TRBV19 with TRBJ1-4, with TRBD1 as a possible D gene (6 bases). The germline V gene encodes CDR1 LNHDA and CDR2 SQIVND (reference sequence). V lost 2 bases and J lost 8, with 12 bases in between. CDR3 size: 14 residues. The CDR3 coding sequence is TGTGCCAGTAGTATACGGGGGGCGGAAGAAAAACTGTTTTTT. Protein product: CASSIRGAEEKLFF.

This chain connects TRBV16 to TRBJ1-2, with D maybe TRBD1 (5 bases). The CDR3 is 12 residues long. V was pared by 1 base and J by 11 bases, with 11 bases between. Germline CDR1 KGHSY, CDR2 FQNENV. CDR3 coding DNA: TGTGCCAGCAGCCAATGGGGCCATAGTTACACCTTC. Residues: CASSQWGHSYTF.

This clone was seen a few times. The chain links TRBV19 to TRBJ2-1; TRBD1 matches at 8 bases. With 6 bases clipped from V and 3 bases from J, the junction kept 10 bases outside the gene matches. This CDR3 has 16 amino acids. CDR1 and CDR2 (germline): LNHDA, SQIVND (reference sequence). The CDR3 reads CASRFGGTGFYNEQFF. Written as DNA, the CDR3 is TGTGCCAGTAGATTTGGCGGGACAGGCTTCTACAATGAGCAGTTCTTC.

The CDR3 bases are TGTGCCAGCAGGGGACAGGGACCGAACACTGAAGCTTTCTTT. It codes for CASRGQGPNTEAFF. The rearrangement links TRBV27 to TRBJ1-1; 9 bases agree with TRBD1. V lost 6 bases, J lost 1 base, and 3 bases stayed unmatched. The CDR3 runs to 14 residues. Germline V gives CDR1 MNHEY, CDR2 SMNVEV (reference sequence).

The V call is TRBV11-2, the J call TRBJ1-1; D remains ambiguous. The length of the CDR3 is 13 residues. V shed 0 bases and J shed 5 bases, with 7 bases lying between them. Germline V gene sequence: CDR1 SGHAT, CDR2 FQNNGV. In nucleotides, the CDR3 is TGTGCCAGCAGCTTAGATGGAGGAACTGAAGCTTTCTTT. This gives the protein CASSLDGGTEAFF.

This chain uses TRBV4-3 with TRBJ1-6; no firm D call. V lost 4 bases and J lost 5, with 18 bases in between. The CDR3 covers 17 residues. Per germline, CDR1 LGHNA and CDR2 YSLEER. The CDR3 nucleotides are TGCGCCAGCAGCCGCGGAGCGGGATCCCTCAATAATTCACCCCTCCACTTT. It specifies CASSRGAGSLNNSPLHF.

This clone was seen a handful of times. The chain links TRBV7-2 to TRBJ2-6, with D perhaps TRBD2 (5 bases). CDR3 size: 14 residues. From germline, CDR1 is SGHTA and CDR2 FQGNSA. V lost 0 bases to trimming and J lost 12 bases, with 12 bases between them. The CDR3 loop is CASSLAWGDSVLTF. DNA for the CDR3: TGTGCCAGCAGCTTAGCATGGGGAGATTCCGTCCTGACTTTC.

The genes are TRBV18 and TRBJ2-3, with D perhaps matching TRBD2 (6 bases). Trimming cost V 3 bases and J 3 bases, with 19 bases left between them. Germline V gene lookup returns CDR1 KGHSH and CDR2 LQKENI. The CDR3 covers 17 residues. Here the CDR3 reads CASSPLRTTPETDTQYF. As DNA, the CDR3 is TGTGCCAGCTCACCGCTGAGGACTACCCCCGAGACAGATACGCAGTATTTT. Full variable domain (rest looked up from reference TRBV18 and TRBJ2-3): NAGVMQNPRHLVRRRGQEARLRCSPMKGHSHVYWYRQLPEEGLKFMVYLQKENIIDESGMPKERFSAEFPKEGPSILRIQQVVRGDSAAYFCASSPLRTTPETDTQYFGPGTRLTVL.

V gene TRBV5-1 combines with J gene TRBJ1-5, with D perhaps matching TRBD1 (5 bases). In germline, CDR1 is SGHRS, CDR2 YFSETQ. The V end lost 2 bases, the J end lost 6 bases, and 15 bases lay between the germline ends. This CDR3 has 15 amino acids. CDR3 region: CASSFSGVRGQPQHF. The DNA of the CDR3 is TGCGCCAGCAGCTTTTCGGGGGTGCGTGGTCAGCCCCAGCATTTT.

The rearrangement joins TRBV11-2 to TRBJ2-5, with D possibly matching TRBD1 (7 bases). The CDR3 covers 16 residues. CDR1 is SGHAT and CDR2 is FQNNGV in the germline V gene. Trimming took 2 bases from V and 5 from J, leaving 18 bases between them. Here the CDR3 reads CASSLQGGRVGETQYF. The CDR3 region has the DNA TGTGCCAGCAGCTTACAGGGGGGCAGGGTGGGGGAGACCCAGTACTTC.

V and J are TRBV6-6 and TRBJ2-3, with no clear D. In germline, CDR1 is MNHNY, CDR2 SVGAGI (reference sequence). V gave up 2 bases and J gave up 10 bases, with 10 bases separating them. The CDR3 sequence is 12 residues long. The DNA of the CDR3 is TGTGCCAGCAGTTACGAGCGCCGCGCGCAGTATTTT. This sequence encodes CASSYERRAQYF.

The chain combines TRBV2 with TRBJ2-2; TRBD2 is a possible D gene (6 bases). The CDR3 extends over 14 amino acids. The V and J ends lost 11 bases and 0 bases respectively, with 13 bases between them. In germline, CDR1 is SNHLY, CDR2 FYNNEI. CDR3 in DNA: TGTGCCTCCGCGCGGGGAACGAACACCGGGGAGCTGTTTTTT. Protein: CASARGTNTGELFF.

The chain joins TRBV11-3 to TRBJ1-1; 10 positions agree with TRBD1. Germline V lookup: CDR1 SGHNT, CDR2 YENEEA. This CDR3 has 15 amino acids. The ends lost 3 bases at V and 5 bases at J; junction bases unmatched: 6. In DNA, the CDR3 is TGTGCCAGCAGCTTGGGACAGGGGCGGGTGACTGAAGCTTTCTTT. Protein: CASSLGQGRVTEAFF.

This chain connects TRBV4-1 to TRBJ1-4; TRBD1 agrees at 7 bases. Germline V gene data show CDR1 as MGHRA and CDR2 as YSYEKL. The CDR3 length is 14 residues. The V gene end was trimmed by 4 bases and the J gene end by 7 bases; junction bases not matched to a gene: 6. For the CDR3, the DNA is TGCGCCAGCAGCCCACAGGGGCTGAGTGAAAAACTGTTTTTT. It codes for CASSPQGLSEKLFF.

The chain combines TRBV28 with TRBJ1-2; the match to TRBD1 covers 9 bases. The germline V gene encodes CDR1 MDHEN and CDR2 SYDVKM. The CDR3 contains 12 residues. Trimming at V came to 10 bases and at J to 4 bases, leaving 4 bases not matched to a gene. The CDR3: CATADRGYGYTF. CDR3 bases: TGTGCCACTGCGGACAGGGGCTATGGCTACACCTTC.

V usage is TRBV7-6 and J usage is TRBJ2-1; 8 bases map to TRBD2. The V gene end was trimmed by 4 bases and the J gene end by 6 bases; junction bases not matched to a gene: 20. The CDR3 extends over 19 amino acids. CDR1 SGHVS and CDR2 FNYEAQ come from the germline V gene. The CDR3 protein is CASSSHFGSGDLLGNEQFF. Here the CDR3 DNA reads TGTGCCAGCAGCTCCCACTTTGGTAGCGGGGACCTACTTGGCAATGAGCAGTTCTTC. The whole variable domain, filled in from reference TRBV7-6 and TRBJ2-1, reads GAGVSQSPRYKVTKRGQDVALRCDPISGHVSLYWYRQALGQGPEFLTYFNYEAQQDKSGLPNDRFSAERPEGSISTLTIQRTEQRDSAMYRCASSSHFGSGDLLGNEQFFGPGTRLTVL.